The 21 T cell receptor beta chains listed next were all sequenced from one sample in a study of shared clonotypes between healthy human individuals. Sequencing used immunoSEQ multiplex PCR; TCRdb keeps in-frame clones, though not all of them. The table includes a few hundred thousand clones, more than 60% detected once. Sequenced sample: memory CD4+ T cells sorted from blood. Specified subset: CD45RA-negative fraction. The receptors derive from a man aged 25-40 years in good health.

V gene TRBV10-2 combines with J gene TRBJ2-3; D remains unclear. Trimming removed 5 bases from V and 6 bases from J, with 9 bases in between. CDR1 is WSHSY, CDR2 SAAADI, per germline. This CDR3 region has 12 residues. CDR3 nucleotide sequence: TGCGCCAGCAGTCGAGTGACGGATACGCAGTATTTT. Encoded protein: CASSRVTDTQYF.

Comments on this clone: This CDR3 is also generated by other DNA sequences in the sample. The rearrangement joins TRBV9 to TRBJ1-1; D gene unclear. Trimming stripped 0 bases from V and 0 bases from J, with 9 bases between. Germline values: CDR1 SGDLS, CDR2 YYNGEE. The CDR3 totals 15 residues. DNA for the CDR3: TGTGCCAGCAGCGTAGATCCGGGAGTGAACACTGAAGCTTTCTTT. This encodes CASSVDPGVNTEAFF.

This chain uses TRBV18 with TRBJ2-7; no firm D call. From germline, CDR1 is KGHSH and CDR2 LQKENI. This CDR3 is 12 amino acids long. The ends were cut back, 5 bases at V and 1 base at J, with 6 bases in the middle. The CDR3 sequence: CASSERSYEQYF. The CDR3 DNA follows: TGTGCCAGCTCAGAGAGGTCCTACGAGCAGTACTTC. The full variable domain, completed using reference TRBV18 and TRBJ2-7, is NAGVMQNPRHLVRRRGQEARLRCSPMKGHSHVYWYRQLPEEGLKFMVYLQKENIIDESGMPKERFSAEFPKEGPSILRIQQVVRGDSAAYFCASSERSYEQYFGPGTRLTVT.

This clone was seen at least ten times. In the same sample, other DNA sequences code for this CDR3. J is TRBJ2-3 and V is TRBV5-1; 7 bases match TRBD2. This CDR3 is built from 14 residues. Germline V gene data show CDR1 as SGHRS and CDR2 as YFSETQ. Losses at the gene ends were 0 bases for V and 5 bases for J; bases not matched to a gene: 3. In DNA form, the CDR3 reads TGCGCCAGCAGCTTGGCGGGAGGAGAAGATACGCAGTATTTT. This gives the protein CASSLAGGEDTQYF.

V usage is TRBV5-1 and J usage is TRBJ1-3; the D gene is possibly TRBD1 (6 bases). Germline values: CDR1 SGHRS, CDR2 YFSETQ. V lost 1 base to trimming and J lost 4 bases, with 9 bases between them. CDR3 length: 14 amino acids. This CDR3 is CASSLTGQGNTIYF. The DNA of the CDR3 is TGCGCCAGCAGCTTGACAGGGCAGGGAAACACCATATATTTT.

The J gene is TRBJ2-5, the V gene TRBV11-3, with a possible D match to TRBD2 (6 bases). The CDR3 is 14 residues long. CDR1 and CDR2 from the germline V gene are SGHNT and YENEEA. The V gene lost 5 bases and the J gene lost 1 base, with 11 bases spanning the gap. CDR3: CASSLGLSQETQYF. The CDR3 DNA reads as TGTGCCAGCAGCCTGGGACTTTCCCAAGAGACCCAGTACTTC.

This clone was counted a single time. The rearrangement links TRBV9 to TRBJ2-6; the D is unclear. The CDR3 is 15 amino acids. The germline V gene has CDR1 SGDLS and CDR2 YYNGEE. The V end was cut by 2 bases, the J end by 0 bases, with 6 bases between. The CDR3 nucleotides read TGTGCCAGCAGCGTCATGGTCTCTGGGGCCAACGTCCTGACTTTC. It is translated as CASSVMVSGANVLTF.

The sample holds a few counts of this clone. The rearrangement uses TRBV5-1 and TRBJ1-3; unclear D gene. From germline, CDR1 is SGHRS and CDR2 YFSETQ. The CDR3 totals 15 residues. Trimming left V 0 bases short and J 2 bases short, with 9 bases between. The CDR3 DNA sequence: TGCGCCAGCAGCTTGGTACCGGACCCTGGAAACACCATATATTTT. Encoded protein: CASSLVPDPGNTIYF.

About this clone: This CDR3 fails to terminate in the conserved phenylalanine or tryptophan, so it likely reflects a read error. The limits of the CDR3 on the DNA are not certain, so only TCRdb's listed CDR3 is given. The chain recombines TRBV11-1 with TRBJ2-7. Germline V lookup: CDR1 SGHAT, CDR2 FQDESV (reference sequence). Counting both end residues, the CDR3 totals 14 amino acids. The CDR3 is CASTSGRELLRAVL.

This clone appeared a few times. This sequence joins TRBV28 and TRBJ1-2, with TRBD1 matching over 8 bases. Trimming at V came to 10 bases and at J to 0 bases, leaving 7 bases not matched to a gene. CDR1 is MDHEN, CDR2 SYDVKM, per germline. This CDR3 region has 14 residues. The CDR3, as DNA: TGTGCCATCGAGGACAGGGCAACTAACTATGGCTACACCTTC. Its protein product is CAIEDRATNYGYTF.

This rearrangement joins TRBV28 to TRBJ1-4; D is unresolved. The germline V and J ends were trimmed by 4 bases and 6 bases, with 21 bases remaining between them. This CDR3 is 17 amino acids long. Per the germline V gene, CDR1 is MDHEN and CDR2 is SYDVKM. DNA of the CDR3: TGTGCCAGCAGTTCCCCGGGAGTTGGGTTGTGGGATGAAAAACTGTTTTTT. Translating it yields CASSSPGVGLWDEKLFF.

J is TRBJ2-7 and V is TRBV18, with D maybe TRBD2 (5 bases). Germline CDR1 KGHSH, CDR2 LQKENI. With 8 bases removed from V and 6 bases from J, the gap between germline ends came to 17 bases. The CDR3 runs to 13 residues. CDR3 loop: CASEGIGSGEQYF. The CDR3 DNA reads as TGTGCCAGCGAGGGTATCGGTTCCGGCGAGCAGTACTTC.

V usage is TRBV11-2 and J usage is TRBJ1-2; 11 positions agree with TRBD1. V was clipped by 4 bases and J by 8 bases; unmatched bases: 6. The CDR3 contains 14 residues. Germline loops: CDR1 SGHAT, CDR2 FQNNGV. DNA of the CDR3: TGTGCCAGCAGCTCAGGACAGGGGGCGGAAGGCTACACCTTC. Protein: CASSSGQGAEGYTF.

The genes are TRBV28 and TRBJ1-2, with D hard to call. Germline assignment: CDR1 MDHEN and CDR2 SYDVKM. CDR3 length equals 14 residues. V lost 3 bases to trimming and J lost 2 bases, with 10 bases between them. The CDR3 reads CASSFGLRNYGYTF. Written as DNA, the CDR3 is TGTGCCAGCAGTTTCGGGCTGCGGAACTATGGCTACACCTTC.

The genes are TRBV27 and TRBJ2-7; 7 positions match TRBD2. V trimming: 8 bases; J trimming: 3 bases; junction bases outside the gene matches: 13. The germline V gene encodes CDR1 MNHEY and CDR2 SMNVEV (reference sequence). This CDR3 has 15 residues. CDR3 in DNA: TGTGCCAGCTGCCTGAACCGGGGAGGGGACTACGAGCAGTACTTC. It is translated as CASCLNRGGDYEQYF.

At least ten counts were recorded for this clone. The chain carries TRBV19 and TRBJ2-2; 9 bases are a match to TRBD1. This CDR3 has 15 residues. Germline assignment: CDR1 LNHDA and CDR2 SQIVND (reference sequence). With 7 bases clipped from V and 6 bases from J, the junction kept 9 bases outside the gene matches. DNA for the CDR3: TGTGCCAGTACCGACAGGGGGGCGTCCTCCGGGGAGCTGTTTTTT. It encodes CASTDRGASSGELFF.

The chain recombines TRBV6-5 with TRBJ2-3; the D is unclear. The CDR3 is 15 residues long. The germline V gene encodes CDR1 MNHEY and CDR2 SVGAGI. The ends were cut back, 6 bases at V and 1 base at J, with 14 bases in the middle. The CDR3 region has the DNA TGTGCCAGCAGGGACCCGCTTAGAGGCACAGATACGCAGTATTTT. Translation: CASRDPLRGTDTQYF.

This clone was recorded a few times. Different DNA sequences within this sample yield the same CDR3. The rearrangement joins TRBV29-1 to TRBJ2-5; D call uncertain. The CDR3 sequence is 13 residues long. V was clipped by 1 base and J by 5 bases, with 11 bases between them. The germline CDR1 and CDR2 sequences are SQVTM and ANQGSEA. In DNA, the CDR3 is TGCAGCGTTGAAGCGATAGTCGGGGAGACCCAGTACTTC. Translating it yields CSVEAIVGETQYF.

CDR3 sequence (DNA): TGTGCCATCACGCGCGGACTAGCGGTCGGGGAGTCGCAGTATTTT. It specifies CAITRGLAVGESQYF. The chain employs TRBV10-3 and TRBJ2-3; 10 nucleotides agree with TRBD2. CDR1 is ENHRY, CDR2 SYGVKD, per germline. This CDR3 is 15 amino acids long. Trimming took 7 bases from V and 10 from J; bases not matched to a gene: 14.

The chain has TRBV27 and TRBJ2-6; D gene uncertain. With 6 bases removed from V and 0 bases from J, the gap between germline ends came to 12 bases. This CDR3 has 16 amino acids. Germline CDR1 and CDR2: MNHEY and SMNVEV (reference sequence). CDR3 protein: CASSQITSSGANVLTF. For the CDR3, the DNA is TGTGCCAGCAGCCAAATAACGAGCTCTGGGGCCAACGTCCTGACTTTC.

The chain uses TRBV30 and TRBJ2-1; 8 nucleotides agree with TRBD2. CDR3 length equals 16 residues. Looked up from germline, CDR1 is GTSNPN and CDR2 is SVGIG (reference sequence). V was pared by 2 bases and J by 3 bases, with 9 bases of the junction left unmatched. Here the CDR3 DNA reads TGTGCCTGGAGTCTGTTGGGGCGGGAGGTCTACAATGAGCAGTTCTTC. The encoded protein is CAWSLLGREVYNEQFF.